This T cell receptor beta chain was recorded in a study of blood T cell repertoires in COVID-19. For the study at large: Sources were T cells, B-cell-depleted T cells, or PBMCs; the material itself was cDNA or gDNA.

V was clipped by 6 bases and J by 6 bases; unmatched bases: 1. The germline V gene has CDR1 SNHLY and CDR2 FYNNEI. The CDR3 has 12 residues. Per the study methods: Reference gene primer amplification gave nucleated cell count estimates. This table comes from immunoSEQ multiplex PCR, and its TCRdb copy is limited to in-frame clones, with some not included. The V and J calls and clone size come from that table; D and trimming were worked out from the DNA. The sample lists tens of thousands of clones, about nine tenths occurring once. The origin of this receptor is a human donor with active COVID-19. The donor label of this sample is uncertain. This chain links TRBV2 with TRBJ2-7, with 11 bases matching TRBD1. The specimen sequenced was peripheral blood. DNA of the CDR3: TGTGCCAGCAGAGGACAGGGGGCCGAGCAGTACTTC. Protein sequence: CASRGQGAEQYF.